This record covers a single T cell receptor beta chain. Amplification targeted TCR beta CDR3 regions from RNA transcripts. During a first-round RT-PCR of the TCR CDR3, the HTBI primer set was used. TCRdb redid the calling of the multiplex PCR reads with MiXCR, one entry per CDR3 protein. The table has 550,000 to 700,000 distinct CDR3 sequences, just over 45% seen once; the top ten hold over 15%. This specimen comes from a study of T cells in Graves' hyperthyroidism and ophthalmopathy. The CDR3 is 14 residues long. Trimming pared 8 bases from V and 0 bases from J, leaving 10 bases between. Germline lookup yields CDR1 ENHRY and CDR2 SYGVKD.

Material for sequencing was peripheral blood or thyroid tissue (not recorded which). The chain carries TRBV10-3 and TRBJ2-2; the D gene is possibly TRBD1 (6 bases). The TCR originated in an adult woman with Graves' disease, either hyperthyroidism or ophthalmopathy (not recorded which). The CDR3 spells CAIVGAANTGELFF. CDR3 in DNA: TGTGCCATCGTGGGGGCGGCGAACACCGGGGAGCTGTTTTTT.